This T cell receptor beta chain was documented in a study of technical replicates of blood from a handful of donors. Sequencing was performed with immunoSEQ multiplex PCR; in TCRdb, only in-frame clones are kept and a portion is missing. In the table there are around 81,000 clones, 75% to 90% of which are singletons. In germline, CDR1 is LGHNA, CDR2 YSLEER. With 0 bases clipped from V and 5 bases from J, the junction kept 1 base outside the gene matches. This CDR3 has 15 amino acids. This clone was seen only a few times. The sample comprised PBMCs. The sequence came from a human donor in good health. Some clones in this sample may be carry-over from other donors' samples. The chain recombines TRBV4-3 with TRBJ2-1; 10 bases match TRBD2. CDR3 region: CASSQEGTSDNEQFF. CDR3 in DNA: TGCGCCAGCAGCCAAGAGGGGACTAGCGACAATGAGCAGTTCTTC.